This record looks at one T cell receptor beta chain sequence and its context. Its antigen is still unknown. This entry comes from a study of beta chain features in type 1 diabetes. As for the study in general: Patients looked much like healthy donors when it came to age, gender and cell yields. Study-level points and caveats: Across patients, naive, central memory and Treg TCRB repertoires exhibited apparently greater similarity than was observed across healthy donors.

Every isolated RNA sample was fully reverse transcribed, so sequencing captured expressed TCRB transcripts. The table came from immunoSEQ multiplex PCR; TCRdb's copy has only in-frame clones and leaves some out. The sample lists around 240,000 clones, 68% occurring once. The CDR3 runs to 15 residues. CDR1 is SEHNR and CDR2 is FQNEAQ in the germline V gene (reference sequence). V was clipped by 2 bases and J by 4 bases, with 15 bases between them. The sequenced sample consisted of naive CD4+ T cells from blood. The TCR originated in a man younger than 45 in good health. The J gene is TRBJ2-7, the V gene TRBV7-9; perhaps TRBD1 as D (5 bases). The CDR3 DNA is TGTGCCAGCAGCTTATTGGTAGGACACCCATACGAGCAGTACTTC. This encodes CASSLLVGHPYEQYF.